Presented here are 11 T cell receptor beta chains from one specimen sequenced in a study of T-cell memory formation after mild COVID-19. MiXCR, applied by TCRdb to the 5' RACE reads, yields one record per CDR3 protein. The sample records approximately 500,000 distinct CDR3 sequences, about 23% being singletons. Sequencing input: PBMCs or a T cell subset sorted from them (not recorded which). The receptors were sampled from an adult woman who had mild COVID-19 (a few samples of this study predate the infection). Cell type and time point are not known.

The DNA of the CDR3 is TGCGCCAGCAGCTTGGTGGGGGCGGAGGAGACCCAGTACTTC. It encodes CASSLVGAEETQYF. V and J are TRBV5-1 and TRBJ2-5, with D perhaps TRBD1 (6 bases). The CDR3 sequence is 14 residues long. V was shortened by 0 bases and J by 5 bases, with 11 bases between the two germline ends. Germline assignment: CDR1 SGHRS and CDR2 YFSETQ.

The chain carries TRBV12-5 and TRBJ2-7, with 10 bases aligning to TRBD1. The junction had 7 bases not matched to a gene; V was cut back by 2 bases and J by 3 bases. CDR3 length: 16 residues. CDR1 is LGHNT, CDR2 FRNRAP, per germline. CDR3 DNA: TGTGCTAGTGGTTTGTGGGAGGGGACAGGGGTCTACGAGCAGTACTTC. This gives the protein CASGLWEGTGVYEQYF.

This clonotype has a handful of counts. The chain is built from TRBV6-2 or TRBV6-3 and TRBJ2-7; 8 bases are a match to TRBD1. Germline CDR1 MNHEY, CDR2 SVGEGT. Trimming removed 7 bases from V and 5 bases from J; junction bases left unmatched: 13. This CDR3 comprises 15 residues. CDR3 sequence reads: CASTDFPSGGDEQYF. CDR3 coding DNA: TGTGCCAGCACCGACTTTCCATCAGGGGGCGACGAGCAGTACTTC.

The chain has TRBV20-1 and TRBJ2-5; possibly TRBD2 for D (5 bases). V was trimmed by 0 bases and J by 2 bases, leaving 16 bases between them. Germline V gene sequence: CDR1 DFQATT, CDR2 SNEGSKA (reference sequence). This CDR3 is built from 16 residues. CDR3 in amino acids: CSARDRSEGRQETQYF. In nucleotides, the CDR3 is TGCAGTGCTAGAGATCGGTCCGAGGGAAGGCAAGAGACCCAGTACTTC.

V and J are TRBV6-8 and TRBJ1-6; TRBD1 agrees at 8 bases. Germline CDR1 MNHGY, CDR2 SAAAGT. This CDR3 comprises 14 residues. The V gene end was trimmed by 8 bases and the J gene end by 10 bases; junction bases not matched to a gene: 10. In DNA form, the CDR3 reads TGTGCCAGCCCTACGACAGGGGAGAGATCACCCCTCCACTTT. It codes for CASPTTGERSPLHF.

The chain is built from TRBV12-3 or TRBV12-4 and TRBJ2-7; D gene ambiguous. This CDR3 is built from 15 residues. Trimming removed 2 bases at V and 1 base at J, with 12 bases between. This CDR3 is CASSLHGLGSYEQYF. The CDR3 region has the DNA TGTGCCAGCAGTTTACATGGGCTAGGATCCTACGAGCAGTACTTC.

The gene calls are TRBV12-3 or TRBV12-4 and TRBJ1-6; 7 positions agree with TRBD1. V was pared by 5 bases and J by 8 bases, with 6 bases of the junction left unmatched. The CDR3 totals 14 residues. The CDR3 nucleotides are TGTGCCAGCAGTCCGGGACAGTTGGATTCACCCCTCCACTTT. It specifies CASSPGQLDSPLHF.

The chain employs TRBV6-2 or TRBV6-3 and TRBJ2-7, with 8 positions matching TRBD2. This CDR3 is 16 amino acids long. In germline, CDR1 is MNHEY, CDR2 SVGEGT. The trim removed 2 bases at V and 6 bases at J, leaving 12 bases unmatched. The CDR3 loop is CASSYGSSGLFAEQYF. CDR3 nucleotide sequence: TGTGCCAGCAGTTACGGGTCTAGCGGGCTATTTGCCGAGCAGTACTTC.

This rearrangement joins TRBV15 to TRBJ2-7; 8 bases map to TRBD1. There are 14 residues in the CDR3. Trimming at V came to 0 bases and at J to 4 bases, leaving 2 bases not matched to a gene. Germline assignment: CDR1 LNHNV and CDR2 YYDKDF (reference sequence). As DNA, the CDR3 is TGTGCCACCAGCAGAGATTGGACAGGGTACGAGCAGTACTTC. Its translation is CATSRDWTGYEQYF.

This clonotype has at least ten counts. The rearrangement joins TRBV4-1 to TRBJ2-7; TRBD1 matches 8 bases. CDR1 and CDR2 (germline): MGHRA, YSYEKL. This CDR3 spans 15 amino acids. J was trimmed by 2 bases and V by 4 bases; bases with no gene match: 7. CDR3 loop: CASSLFATGAYEQYF. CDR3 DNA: TGCGCCAGCAGCCTATTCGCGACAGGGGCCTACGAGCAGTACTTC.

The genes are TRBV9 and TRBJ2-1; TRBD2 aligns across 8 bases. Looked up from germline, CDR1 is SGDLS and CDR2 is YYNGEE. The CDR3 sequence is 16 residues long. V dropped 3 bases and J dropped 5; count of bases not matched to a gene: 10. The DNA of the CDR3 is TGTGCCAGCAGCGGCACTAGCGGCGCTAGACACAATGAGCAGTTCTTC. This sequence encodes CASSGTSGARHNEQFF.